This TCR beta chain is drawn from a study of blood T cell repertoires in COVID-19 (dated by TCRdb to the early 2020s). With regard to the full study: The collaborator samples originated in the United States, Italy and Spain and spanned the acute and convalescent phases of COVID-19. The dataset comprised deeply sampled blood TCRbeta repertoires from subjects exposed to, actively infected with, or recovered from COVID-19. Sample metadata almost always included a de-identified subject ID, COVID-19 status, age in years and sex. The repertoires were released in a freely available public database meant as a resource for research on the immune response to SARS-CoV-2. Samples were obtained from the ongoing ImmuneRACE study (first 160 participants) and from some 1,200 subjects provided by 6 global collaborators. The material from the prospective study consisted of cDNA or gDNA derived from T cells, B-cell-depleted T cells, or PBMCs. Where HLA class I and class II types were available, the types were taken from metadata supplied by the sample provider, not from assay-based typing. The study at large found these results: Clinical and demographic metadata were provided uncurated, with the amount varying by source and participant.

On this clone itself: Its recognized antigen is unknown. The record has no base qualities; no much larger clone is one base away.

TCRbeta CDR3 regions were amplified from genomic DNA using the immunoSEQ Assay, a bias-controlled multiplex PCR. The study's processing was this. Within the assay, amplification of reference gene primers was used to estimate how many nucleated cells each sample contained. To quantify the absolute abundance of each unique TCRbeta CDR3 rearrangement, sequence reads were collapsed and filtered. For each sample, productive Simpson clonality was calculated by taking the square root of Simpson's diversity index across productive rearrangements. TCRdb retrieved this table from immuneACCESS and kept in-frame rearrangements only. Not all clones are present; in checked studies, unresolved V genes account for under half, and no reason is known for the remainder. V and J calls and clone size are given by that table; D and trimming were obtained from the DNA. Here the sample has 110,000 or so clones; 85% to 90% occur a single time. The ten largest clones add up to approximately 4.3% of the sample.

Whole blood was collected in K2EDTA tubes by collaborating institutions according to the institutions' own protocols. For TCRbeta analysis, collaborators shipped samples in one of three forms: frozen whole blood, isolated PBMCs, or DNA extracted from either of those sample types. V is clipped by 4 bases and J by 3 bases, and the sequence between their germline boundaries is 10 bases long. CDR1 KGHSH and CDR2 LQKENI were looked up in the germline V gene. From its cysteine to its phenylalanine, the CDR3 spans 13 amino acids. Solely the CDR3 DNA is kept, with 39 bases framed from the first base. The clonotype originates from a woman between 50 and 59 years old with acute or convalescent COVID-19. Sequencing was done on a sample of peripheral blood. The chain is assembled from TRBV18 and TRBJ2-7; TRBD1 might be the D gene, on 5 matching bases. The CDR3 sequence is CASSRTYDYEQYF. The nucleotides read TGTGCCAGCTCACGGACATATGACTACGAGCAGTACTTC.